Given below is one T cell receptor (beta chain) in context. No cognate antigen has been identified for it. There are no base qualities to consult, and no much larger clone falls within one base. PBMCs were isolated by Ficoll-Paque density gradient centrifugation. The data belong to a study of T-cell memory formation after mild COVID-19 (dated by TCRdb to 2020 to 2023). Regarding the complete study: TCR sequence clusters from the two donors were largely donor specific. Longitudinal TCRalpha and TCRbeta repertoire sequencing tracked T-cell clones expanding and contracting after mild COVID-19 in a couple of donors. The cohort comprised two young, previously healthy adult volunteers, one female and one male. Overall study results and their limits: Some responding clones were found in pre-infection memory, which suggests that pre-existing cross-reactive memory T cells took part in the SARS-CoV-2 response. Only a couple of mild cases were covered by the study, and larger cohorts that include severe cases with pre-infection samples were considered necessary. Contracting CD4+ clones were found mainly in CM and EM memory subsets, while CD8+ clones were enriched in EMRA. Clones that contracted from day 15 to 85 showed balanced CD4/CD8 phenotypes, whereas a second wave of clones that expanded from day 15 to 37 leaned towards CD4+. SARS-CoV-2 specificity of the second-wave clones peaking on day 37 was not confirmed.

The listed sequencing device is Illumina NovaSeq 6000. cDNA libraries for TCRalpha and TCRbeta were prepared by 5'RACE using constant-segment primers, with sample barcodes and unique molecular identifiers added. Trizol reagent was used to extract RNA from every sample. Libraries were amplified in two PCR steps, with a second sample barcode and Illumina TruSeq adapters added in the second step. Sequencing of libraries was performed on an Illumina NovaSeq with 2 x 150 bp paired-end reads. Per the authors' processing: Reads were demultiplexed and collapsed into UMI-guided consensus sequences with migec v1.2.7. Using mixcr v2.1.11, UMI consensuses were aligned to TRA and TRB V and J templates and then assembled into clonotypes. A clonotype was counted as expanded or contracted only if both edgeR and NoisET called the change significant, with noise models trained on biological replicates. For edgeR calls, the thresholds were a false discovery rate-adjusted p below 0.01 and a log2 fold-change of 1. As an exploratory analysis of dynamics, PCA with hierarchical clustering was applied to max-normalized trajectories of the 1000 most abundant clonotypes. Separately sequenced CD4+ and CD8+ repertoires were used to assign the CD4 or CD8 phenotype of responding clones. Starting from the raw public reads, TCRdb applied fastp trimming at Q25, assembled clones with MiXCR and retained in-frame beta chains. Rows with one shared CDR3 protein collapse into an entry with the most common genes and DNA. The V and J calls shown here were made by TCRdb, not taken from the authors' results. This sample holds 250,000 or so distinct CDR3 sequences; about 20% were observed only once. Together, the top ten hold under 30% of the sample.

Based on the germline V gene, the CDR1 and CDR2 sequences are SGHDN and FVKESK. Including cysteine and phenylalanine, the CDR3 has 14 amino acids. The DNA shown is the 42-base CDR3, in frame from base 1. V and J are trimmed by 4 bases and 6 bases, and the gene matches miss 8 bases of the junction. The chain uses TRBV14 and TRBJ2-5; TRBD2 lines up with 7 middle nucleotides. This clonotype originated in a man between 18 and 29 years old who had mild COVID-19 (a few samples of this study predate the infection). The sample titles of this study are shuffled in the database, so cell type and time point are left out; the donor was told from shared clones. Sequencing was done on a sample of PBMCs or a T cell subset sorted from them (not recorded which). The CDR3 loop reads CASSRGGDTQTQYF. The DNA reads TGTGCCAGCAGCCGGGGAGGGGATACACAGACCCAGTACTTC.